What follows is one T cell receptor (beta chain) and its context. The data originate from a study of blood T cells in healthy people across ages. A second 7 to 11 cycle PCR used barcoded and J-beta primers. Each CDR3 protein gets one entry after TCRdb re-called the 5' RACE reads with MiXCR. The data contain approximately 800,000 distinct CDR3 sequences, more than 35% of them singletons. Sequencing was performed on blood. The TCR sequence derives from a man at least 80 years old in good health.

The CDR3 protein is CASKKGQGTHGYTF. For the CDR3, the DNA is TGTGCCAGCAAAAAGGGACAGGGAACCCATGGCTACACCTTC. The chain recombines TRBV12-3 or TRBV12-4 with TRBJ1-2, with TRBD1 matching over 9 bases. V trimming: 7 bases; J trimming: 6 bases; junction bases outside the gene matches: 9. CDR3 size: 14 residues.